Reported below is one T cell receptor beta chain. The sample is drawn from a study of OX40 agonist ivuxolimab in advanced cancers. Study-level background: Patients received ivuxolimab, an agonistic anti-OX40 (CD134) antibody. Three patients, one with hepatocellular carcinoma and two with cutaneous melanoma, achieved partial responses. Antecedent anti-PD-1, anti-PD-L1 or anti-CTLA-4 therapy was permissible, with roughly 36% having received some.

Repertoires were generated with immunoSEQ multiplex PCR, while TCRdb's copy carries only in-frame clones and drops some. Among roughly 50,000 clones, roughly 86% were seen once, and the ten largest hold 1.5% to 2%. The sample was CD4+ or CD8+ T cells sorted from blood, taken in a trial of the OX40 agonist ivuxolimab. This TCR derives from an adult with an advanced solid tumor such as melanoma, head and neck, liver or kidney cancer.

CDR3 in DNA: TGTGCCAGCAGTCCAGGGAGCATGAACACTGAAGCTTTCTTT. This sequence encodes CASSPGSMNTEAFF. This rearrangement joins TRBV11-1 to TRBJ1-1, with D tentatively TRBD1 (5 bases). V lost 6 bases and J 0 bases, leaving 11 bases between the germline ends. Germline lookup yields CDR1 SGHAT and CDR2 FQDESV (reference sequence). The CDR3 totals 14 residues.